What follows are 30 T cell receptor beta chains derived from one specimen sequenced in a study of blood T cell repertoires in COVID-19. Sequencing used immunoSEQ multiplex PCR; TCRdb keeps in-frame clones, though not all of them. This sample has 55,000 to 65,000 clones, with around 87% found just once. Sequencing input: peripheral blood. These receptors all stem from a man between 60 and 70 years old with active or convalescent COVID-19.

V and J are TRBV5-6 and TRBJ2-2, with D perhaps matching TRBD1 (5 bases). Germline values: CDR1 SGHDT, CDR2 YYEEEE. The CDR3 extends over 13 amino acids. V was pared by 4 bases and J by 7 bases, with 11 bases between. As DNA, the CDR3 is TGTGCCAGCAGCACCGGCAGGGACGGGGAGCTGTTTTTT. Amino acids: CASSTGRDGELFF. Full variable domain (outside the CDR3, taken from reference TRBV5-6 and TRBJ2-2): DAGVTQSPTHLIKTRGQQVTLRCSPKSGHDTVSWYQQALGQGPQFIFQYYEEEERQRGNFPDRFSGHQFPNYSSELNVNALLLGDSALYLCASSTGRDGELFFGEGSRLTVL.

The rearrangement links TRBV11-2 to TRBJ2-3, with D perhaps TRBD2 (6 bases). In germline, CDR1 is SGHAT, CDR2 FQNNGV. The germline V and J ends were trimmed by 0 bases and 10 bases, with 8 bases remaining between them. The CDR3 is 12 amino acids. This CDR3 reads CASSLEGGSQYF. The CDR3 nucleotides are TGTGCCAGCAGCTTAGAGGGGGGTTCGCAGTATTTT.

This clone was seen a single time. The J gene is TRBJ1-4, the V gene TRBV19; a possible D gene is TRBD1 (6 bases). The CDR3 extends over 15 amino acids. Between the trimmed V and J ends, which lost 6 bases and 8 bases, there was a span of 19 bases. Germline V lookup: CDR1 LNHDA, CDR2 SQIVND (reference sequence). The CDR3 DNA reads as TGTGCCAGTAGAGTCCCGGGAGGAACAGGGGAAAAACTGTTTTTT. Protein product: CASRVPGGTGEKLFF. Variable domain in full (rest from reference TRBV19 and TRBJ1-4): DGGITQSPKYLFRKEGQNVTLSCEQNLNHDAMYWYRQDPGQGLRLIYYSQIVNDFQKGDIAEGYSVSREKKESFPLTVTSAQKNPTAFYLCASRVPGGTGEKLFFGSGTQLSVL.

V is TRBV9 and J is TRBJ2-2; D unresolved. The germline gives CDR1 SGDLS, CDR2 YYNGEE. Trimming took 0 bases from V and 1 from J, leaving 7 bases between them. CDR3 length: 15 amino acids. CDR3 DNA: TGTGCCAGCAGCGTAGGCCCAGGGAACACCGGGGAGCTGTTTTTT. Translation gives CASSVGPGNTGELFF.

The rearrangement joins TRBV6-4 to TRBJ1-4, with TRBD1 identical over 7 bases. The V and J ends lost 6 bases and 3 bases, in that order; junction bases with no gene match: 16. Germline values: CDR1 MRHNA, CDR2 SNTAGT. The CDR3 extends over 18 amino acids. CDR3: CASSPGGGNLLSNEKLFF. CDR3 nucleotide sequence: TGTGCCAGCAGCCCGGGAGGGGGCAACCTTCTGTCTAATGAAAAACTGTTTTTT.

The chain joins TRBV12-5 to TRBJ1-2, with 9 bases matching TRBD1. V gave up 1 base and J gave up 7 bases; unmatched junction bases: 7. CDR1 is LGHNT, CDR2 FRNRAP, per germline. This CDR3 has 15 amino acids. The CDR3 DNA is TGTGCTAGTGGTTTGGCCACAGGGGGCGACGGTGGCTACACCTTC. Translated: CASGLATGGDGGYTF.

This clone has more than one count but fewer than ten. The rearrangement links TRBV28 to TRBJ2-1; the D gene is possibly TRBD2 (6 bases). The CDR3 totals 13 residues. Germline CDR1 reads MDHEN; CDR2 reads SYDVKM. Trimming removed 5 bases at V and 9 bases at J, with 14 bases between. CDR3 DNA sequence: TGTGCCAGCAGTCAGACTAGTAAGGGTGAGCAGTTCTTC. Its translation is CASSQTSKGEQFF.

The chain recombines TRBV5-1 with TRBJ2-1; TRBD2 agrees at 11 bases. V gave up 0 bases and J gave up 3 bases; unmatched junction bases: 5. The CDR3 runs to 17 residues. Per germline, CDR1 SGHRS and CDR2 YFSETQ. As DNA, the CDR3 is TGCGCCAGCAGCTTGGGCATAGCGGGGGGGTACTACAATGAGCAGTTCTTC. Translating it yields CASSLGIAGGYYNEQFF.

The chain uses TRBV9 and TRBJ1-3; 9 bases are a match to TRBD1. CDR1 and CDR2 (germline): SGDLS, YYNGEE. V lost 2 bases to trimming and J lost 4 bases; unmatched junction nucleotides: 4. The CDR3 contains 15 residues. The CDR3 region is CASSVGTGSGNTIYF. As DNA, the CDR3 is TGTGCCAGCAGCGTCGGGACAGGGTCGGGAAACACCATATATTTT. Full variable domain (remainder filled in from reference TRBV9 and TRBJ1-3): DSGVTQTPKHLITATGQRVTLRCSPRSGDLSVYWYQQSLDQGLQFLIQYYNGEERAKGNILERFSAQQFPDLHSELNLSSLELGDSALYFCASSVGTGSGNTIYFGEGSWLTVV.

This clone was picked up a small number of times. The chain is built from TRBV24-1 and TRBJ2-1; TRBD1 agrees at 8 bases. CDR3 length equals 17 residues. V gave up 4 bases and J gave up 0 bases; unmatched junction bases: 7. Germline V gives CDR1 KGHDR, CDR2 SFDVKD. The CDR3 DNA follows: TGTGCCACCAGTGACCCCAGACAGGGGACCTCCTACAATGAGCAGTTCTTC. Its protein is CATSDPRQGTSYNEQFF.

Here the CDR3 reads CASSYPGTSSGTQYF. In DNA form, the CDR3 reads TGTGCCAGCAGCTATCCCGGGACTTCCTCGGGGACGCAGTATTTT. The J gene is TRBJ2-3, the V gene TRBV5-6; D is perhaps TRBD2 (6 bases). Deletions cut 3 bases from V and 9 bases from J, with 20 bases between. CDR3 length: 15 amino acids. Germline V gene data show CDR1 as SGHDT and CDR2 as YYEEEE.

V is TRBV5-1 and J is TRBJ1-5; possibly TRBD1 for D (6 bases). Looked up from germline, CDR1 is SGHRS and CDR2 is YFSETQ. V dropped 0 bases and J dropped 4 bases, with 8 bases sitting between them. The length of the CDR3 is 14 residues. DNA of the CDR3: TGCGCCAGCAGCTTGGGTACAGGGAATCAGCCCCAGCATTTT. This encodes CASSLGTGNQPQHF.

The CDR3 DNA is TGCGCCAGCAGCCAAGATGGGGGGGCCAGCGGCTACACCTTC. Amino acid sequence: CASSQDGGASGYTF. The V and J genes are TRBV4-3 and TRBJ1-2; the D gene is possibly TRBD1 (6 bases). Germline CDR1 is LGHNA and CDR2 is YSLEER. V was shortened by 0 bases and J by 8 bases, with 13 bases between the two germline ends. This CDR3 has 14 residues.

V and J are TRBV29-1 and TRBJ2-7; D is perhaps TRBD1 (6 bases). This CDR3 contains 12 residues. The V and J ends lost 6 bases and 3 bases respectively, with 12 bases between them. Germline V gene sequence: CDR1 SQVTM, CDR2 ANQGSEA. CDR3 DNA: TGCAGCGTCGGACAGACGAGCTACGAGCAGTACTTC. Protein: CSVGQTSYEQYF.

V is TRBV11-3 and J is TRBJ2-5; D gene uncertain. V was cut by 5 bases and J by 4 bases, with 11 bases left in between. The CDR3 runs 13 residues. The germline V gene has CDR1 SGHNT and CDR2 YENEEA. DNA for the CDR3: TGTGCCAGCAGCCCCATATCCGGAGAGACCCAGTACTTC. This encodes CASSPISGETQYF.

The V call is TRBV6-5, the J call TRBJ2-3, with 12 bases that match TRBD2. The V segment lost 8 bases and the J segment 6 bases; nucleotides outside the gene matches: 6. CDR1 and CDR2 (germline): MNHEY, SVGAGI. The CDR3 is 14 amino acids. CDR3 amino acids: CASRTSGTSDTQYF. The DNA of the CDR3 is TGTGCCAGCCGGACTAGCGGGACTTCCGATACGCAGTATTTT.

This clone was seen only a few times. V and J are TRBV3-1 (or the pseudogene TRBV3-2) and TRBJ1-1; 8 bases agree with TRBD1. V trimming: 8 bases; J trimming: 3 bases; junction bases outside the gene matches: 11. The CDR3 is 15 residues long. Germline CDR1 is LGHDT and CDR2 is YNNKEL (reference sequence). The CDR3 bases are TGTGCCAGCCACTCCCCGGACAGGGAGGACACTGAAGCTTTCTTT. Translated: CASHSPDREDTEAFF.

The chain is built from TRBV10-2 and TRBJ2-5, with D maybe TRBD2 (6 bases). CDR1 WSHSY and CDR2 SAAADI come from the germline V gene. The CDR3 loop spans 15 amino acids. The germline V and J ends were trimmed by 1 base and 5 bases, with 14 bases remaining between them. The CDR3 loop reads CASSEYGVAGETQYF. CDR3 DNA sequence: TGCGCCAGCAGTGAGTACGGGGTCGCGGGGGAGACCCAGTACTTC.

J is TRBJ1-4 and V is TRBV10-2, with 7 bases that match TRBD1. Germline values: CDR1 WSHSY, CDR2 SAAADI. Trimming at V came to 6 bases and at J to 8 bases, leaving 6 bases not matched to a gene. This CDR3 contains 13 residues. The CDR3 sequence: CASSRDSNEKLFF. The CDR3 DNA is TGCGCCAGCAGCCGGGACAGTAACGAAAAACTGTTTTTT.

This sequence joins TRBV2 and TRBJ1-2; the D is unclear. V lost 7 bases, J lost 0 bases, and 9 bases lay in between. The CDR3 runs 13 residues. The germline V gene has CDR1 SNHLY and CDR2 FYNNEI. The CDR3 reads CASKVQTNYGYTF. In nucleotides, the CDR3 is TGTGCCAGCAAAGTACAGACTAACTATGGCTACACCTTC.

The chain links TRBV6-5 to TRBJ2-1; perhaps TRBD2 as D (7 bases). Per germline, CDR1 MNHEY and CDR2 SVGAGI. Trimming took off 8 bases at V and 7 bases at J, with 21 bases between the two ends. The CDR3 has 15 amino acids. CDR3 residues: CASSRGPLAENEQFF. For the CDR3, the DNA is TGTGCCAGCTCCCGGGGGCCCCTAGCGGAAAATGAGCAGTTCTTC.

This clone has a single count. This chain joins TRBV27 and TRBJ1-1, with D possibly being TRBD1 (6 bases). Trimming left V 3 bases short and J 1 base short, with 6 bases between. Germline assignment: CDR1 MNHEY and CDR2 SMNVEV (reference sequence). The CDR3 covers 13 residues. CDR3 DNA sequence: TGTGCCAGCAGTTTCAGGGGGAACACTGAAGCTTTCTTT. Residues: CASSFRGNTEAFF.

The sample holds a few counts of this clone. The rearrangement links TRBV19 to TRBJ1-5, with TRBD1 identical over 8 bases. The length of the CDR3 is 19 residues. Germline CDR1 and CDR2: LNHDA and SQIVND (reference sequence). V was clipped by 5 bases and J by 4 bases; unmatched bases: 19. The CDR3 loop is CASSRSGTGMEVGNQPQHF. DNA of the CDR3: TGTGCCAGTAGTCGCTCCGGGACAGGAATGGAGGTGGGGAATCAGCCCCAGCATTTT.

This chain uses TRBV11-3 with TRBJ2-7; 7 nucleotides align to TRBD1. CDR1 SGHNT and CDR2 YENEEA come from the germline V gene. CDR3 size: 13 residues. V was pared by 4 bases and J by 9 bases, with 9 bases of the junction left unmatched. As DNA, the CDR3 is TGTGCCAGCAGCTCGGACGACAGGGCCGGGCAGTACTTC. Translation: CASSSDDRAGQYF.

The chain uses TRBV30 and TRBJ2-3, with D uncertain. Trimming shortened V by 3 bases and J by 1 base, and 14 bases separated the two germline ends. The CDR3 consists of 15 residues. Germline V CDR1 and CDR2: GTSNPN, SVGIG (reference sequence). CDR3 DNA sequence: TGTGCCTGGAGCCCGGGTCCTCTTGGCACAGATACGCAGTATTTT. Its translation: CAWSPGPLGTDTQYF.

This clone has a single count. CDR3 region: CASSPNPPGQGNSPLHF. Here the CDR3 DNA reads TGTGCCAGCTCACCTAACCCCCCGGGACAGGGAAATTCACCCCTCCACTTT. This rearrangement joins TRBV18 to TRBJ1-6; 9 nucleotides align to TRBD1. Germline V gene sequence: CDR1 KGHSH, CDR2 LQKENI. Losses at the gene ends were 3 bases for V and 7 bases for J; bases not matched to a gene: 10. This CDR3 spans 17 amino acids.

The rearrangement links TRBV4-1 to TRBJ2-1; D is possibly TRBD2 (6 bases). Germline CDR1 MGHRA, CDR2 YSYEKL. The CDR3 has 15 amino acids. Trimming cost V 1 base and J 2 bases, with 9 bases left between them. The CDR3 protein is CASSQGGLTYNEQFF. The CDR3 DNA is TGCGCCAGCAGCCAAGGGGGACTTACCTACAATGAGCAGTTCTTC.

The rearrangement links TRBV19 to TRBJ2-3, with TRBD1 identical over 8 bases. J lost 1 base, V lost 5 bases, and 5 bases had no gene match. Germline assignment: CDR1 LNHDA and CDR2 SQIVND (reference sequence). The CDR3 is 15 residues long. The CDR3, as DNA: TGTGCCAGTAGTCTTGGGACAGGCCGCACAGATACGCAGTATTTT. Amino acid sequence: CASSLGTGRTDTQYF. The full variable domain, with the rest looked up from reference TRBV19 and TRBJ2-3, is DGGITQSPKYLFRKEGQNVTLSCEQNLNHDAMYWYRQDPGQGLRLIYYSQIVNDFQKGDIAEGYSVSREKKESFPLTVTSAQKNPTAFYLCASSLGTGRTDTQYFGPGTRLTVL.

This chain uses TRBV7-2 with TRBJ1-6; 10 bases match TRBD1. Per germline, CDR1 SGHTA and CDR2 FQGNSA. V lost 5 bases to trimming and J lost 9 bases; unmatched junction nucleotides: 7. The CDR3 has 15 residues. CDR3 coding DNA: TGTGCCAGCAGCCCAGCCGGGACAGGGGCTTCACCCCTCCACTTT. Translation gives CASSPAGTGASPLHF.

J is TRBJ1-3 and V is TRBV28; D unclear. The germline V gene encodes CDR1 MDHEN and CDR2 SYDVKM. Trimming removed 2 bases at V and 3 bases at J, with 17 bases between. The CDR3 is 17 residues long. The CDR3 region has the DNA TGTGCCAGCAGTTTAGGGCCAGACTACCGGTTTGGAAACACCATATATTTT. Translating gives CASSLGPDYRFGNTIYF.